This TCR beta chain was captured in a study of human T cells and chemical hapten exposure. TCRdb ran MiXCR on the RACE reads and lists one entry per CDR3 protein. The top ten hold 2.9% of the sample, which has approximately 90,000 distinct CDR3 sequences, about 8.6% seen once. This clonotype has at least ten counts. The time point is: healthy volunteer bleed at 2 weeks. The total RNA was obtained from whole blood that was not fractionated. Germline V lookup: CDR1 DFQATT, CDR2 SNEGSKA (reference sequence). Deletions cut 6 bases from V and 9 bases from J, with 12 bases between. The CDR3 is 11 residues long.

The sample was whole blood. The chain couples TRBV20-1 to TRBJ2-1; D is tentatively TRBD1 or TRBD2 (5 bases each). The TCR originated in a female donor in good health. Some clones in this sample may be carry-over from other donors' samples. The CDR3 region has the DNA TGCAGTGCCGGGACGGGCCTTGAGCAGTTCTTC. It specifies CSAGTGLEQFF.